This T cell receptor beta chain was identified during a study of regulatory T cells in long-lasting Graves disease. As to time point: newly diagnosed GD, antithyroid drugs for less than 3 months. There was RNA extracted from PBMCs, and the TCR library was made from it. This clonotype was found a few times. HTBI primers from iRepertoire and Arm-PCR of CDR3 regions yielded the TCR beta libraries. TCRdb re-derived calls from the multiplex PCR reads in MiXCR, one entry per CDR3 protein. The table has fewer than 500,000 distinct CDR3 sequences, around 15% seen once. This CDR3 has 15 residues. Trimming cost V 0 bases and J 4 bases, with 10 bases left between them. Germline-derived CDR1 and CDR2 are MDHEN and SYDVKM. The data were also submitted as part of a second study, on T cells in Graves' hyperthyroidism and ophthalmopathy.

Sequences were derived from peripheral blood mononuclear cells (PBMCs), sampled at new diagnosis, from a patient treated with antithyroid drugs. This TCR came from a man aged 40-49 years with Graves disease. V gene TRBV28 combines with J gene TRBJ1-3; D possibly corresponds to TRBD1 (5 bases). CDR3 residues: CASSLWGPGGNTIYF. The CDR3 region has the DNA TGTGCCAGCAGTTTATGGGGGCCCGGCGGAAACACCATATATTTT.